This T cell receptor (beta chain) was sequenced during a study of cytomegalovirus exposure and HLA in healthy donors. Study-wide results and caveats: In the analysis, some V segments, TRBV6-2 and TRBV6-3 included, were excluded as indistinguishable. With later analysis, a missense DCLRE1C variant became linked to TCR beta V- and J-gene trimming. In a later analysis, an Asian-associated ancestry cluster reportedly showed fewer N-insertions than the approximately 660-donor mean. DRB1 had the most TCR associations and HLA-C the fewest, a later analysis found, with rates varying by HLA locus.

13 Jbeta primers and 60 Vbeta primers were used for the PCR. Produced via immunoSEQ multiplex PCR; TCRdb's table is partial and in-frame only. The repertoire consists of under 200,000 clones, with approximately 81% occurring once and the leading ten covering 2.3%. As concerns this clone: What it binds is not known.

Looked up from germline, CDR1 is SEHNR and CDR2 is FQNEAQ (reference sequence). Trimming removed 5 bases at V and 8 bases at J, with 16 bases between. This CDR3 contains 14 residues. This rearrangement joins TRBV7-9 to TRBJ1-3; D possibly corresponds to TRBD1 (5 bases). Material for sequencing was PBMCs. This clonotype was sampled from a woman aged 50 to 60 in good health and CMV-seronegative. CDR3 coding DNA: TGTGCCAGCAGCCCAAGCAGGGTTATGGACACCATATATTTT. Its translation is CASSPSRVMDTIYF.